A selection of T cell receptor beta chains follows, all from one sample in a study of blood T cell repertoires in COVID-19. The table came from immunoSEQ multiplex PCR; TCRdb's copy has only in-frame clones and leaves some out. The sample comprises around 310,000 clones, approximately 88% of which are singletons, and around 5% rests with the top ten. Sequencing was performed on PBMCs or T cells enriched from blood (not recorded which). These receptor sequences come from a man aged 25-40 years who had recovered from COVID-19. CDR3s include the opening cysteine and the closing phenylalanine or tryptophan. Each record gives: V gene, J gene, CDR3 protein.

>TRBV9|TRBJ2-7
CASSPTLTGYEQYF
>TRBV12-5|TRBJ1-4
CASGYGQGRMNEKLFF
>TRBV4-1|TRBJ2-2
CASSQARPGELFF
>TRBV2|TRBJ1-4
CASRLQGGTNEKLFF
>TRBV9|TRBJ2-7
CASSTAGGSYEQYF
>TRBV2|TRBJ2-1
CAILRGGRSNEQFF
>TRBV24-1|TRBJ2-5
CATGPPQGTQYF
>TRBV27|TRBJ1-1
CASSPLGGSTEAFF
>TRBV10-3|TRBJ1-2
CASQFGYGYTF
>TRBV10-2|TRBJ1-1
CASSESLRQVNTEAFF
>TRBV5-6|TRBJ2-7
CASYGQGSYEQYF
>TRBV7-9|TRBJ2-1
CASSPGQTSYNEQFF
>TRBV6-5|TRBJ2-3
CASGRSPSTDTQYF
>TRBV4-2|TRBJ1-5
CASSQGTAPAGENQPQHF
>TRBV28|TRBJ1-6
CASSLYTVGGGDSPLHF
>TRBV6-5|TRBJ2-7
CASSYSQGQVPYEQYF
>TRBV4-2|TRBJ2-7
CASSQDAAGGSYEQYF
>TRBV19|TRBJ1-5
CASSIAGGGNQPQHF
>TRBV19|TRBJ1-5
CASSLRQGSEGIYGQPQHF
>TRBV11-1|TRBJ1-1
CASSYSQWERDTEAFF
>TRBV5-4|TRBJ2-1
CASSRGNEQFF
>TRBV5-1|TRBJ1-5
CASSFYTGPNQPQHF
>TRBV28|TRBJ1-1
CASRGTVNTEAFF
>TRBV3-1/TRBV3-2|TRBJ1-2
CASSQDQQYGYTF
>TRBV28|TRBJ1-1
CASSNTEAFF